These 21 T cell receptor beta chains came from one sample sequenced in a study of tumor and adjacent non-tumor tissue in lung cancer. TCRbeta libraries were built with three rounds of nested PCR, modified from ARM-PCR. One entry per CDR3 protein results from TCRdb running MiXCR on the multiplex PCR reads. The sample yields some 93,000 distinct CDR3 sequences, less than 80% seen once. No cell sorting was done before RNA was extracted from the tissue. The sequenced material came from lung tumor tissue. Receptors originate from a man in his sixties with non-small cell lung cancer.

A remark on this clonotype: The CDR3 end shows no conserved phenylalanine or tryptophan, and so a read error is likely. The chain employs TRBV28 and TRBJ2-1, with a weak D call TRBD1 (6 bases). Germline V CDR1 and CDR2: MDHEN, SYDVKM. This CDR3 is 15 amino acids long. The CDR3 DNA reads TGTGCCGGCAGTTGGGGGCCTTACTCCTACAATGAGCAGTTCTTA. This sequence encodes CAGSWGPYSYNEQFL.

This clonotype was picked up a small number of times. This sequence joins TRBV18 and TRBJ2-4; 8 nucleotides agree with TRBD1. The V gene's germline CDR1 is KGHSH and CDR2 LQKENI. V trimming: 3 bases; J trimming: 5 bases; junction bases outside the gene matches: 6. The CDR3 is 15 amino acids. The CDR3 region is CASSPRTGSENIQYF. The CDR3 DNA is TGTGCCAGCTCACCCCGGACAGGGTCGGAAAACATTCAGTACTTC. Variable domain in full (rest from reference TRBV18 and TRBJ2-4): NAGVMQNPRHLVRRRGQEARLRCSPMKGHSHVYWYRQLPEEGLKFMVYLQKENIIDESGMPKERFSAEFPKEGPSILRIQQVVRGDSAAYFCASSPRTGSENIQYFGAGTRLSVL.

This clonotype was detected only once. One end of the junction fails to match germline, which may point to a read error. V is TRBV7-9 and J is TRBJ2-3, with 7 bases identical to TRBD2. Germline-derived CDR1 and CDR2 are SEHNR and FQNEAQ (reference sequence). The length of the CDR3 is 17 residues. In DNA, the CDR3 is TGTACCAGCAGCGGGGAAGAGACTCGGATTGATGCAGATACGCAGTATTTT. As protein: CTSSGEETRIDADTQYF.

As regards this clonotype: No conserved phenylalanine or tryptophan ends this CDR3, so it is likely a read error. The CDR3, as DNA: TGTACCAGCATGCCTGGACTAGCGGGAGGGCGGGAGACCCAGTACTAC. This encodes CTSMPGLAGGRETQYY. This rearrangement joins TRBV11-2 to TRBJ2-5; 15 nucleotides align to TRBD2. The germline gives CDR1 SGHAT, CDR2 FQNNGV. CDR3 length: 16 residues.

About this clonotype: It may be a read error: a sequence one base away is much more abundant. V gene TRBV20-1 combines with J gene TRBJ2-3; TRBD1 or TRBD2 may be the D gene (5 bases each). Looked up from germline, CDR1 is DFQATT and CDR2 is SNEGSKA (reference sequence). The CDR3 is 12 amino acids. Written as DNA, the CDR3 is TGCAGTGCTAGGAGGGGCACATATACGCAGTATTTT. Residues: CSARRGTYTQYF.

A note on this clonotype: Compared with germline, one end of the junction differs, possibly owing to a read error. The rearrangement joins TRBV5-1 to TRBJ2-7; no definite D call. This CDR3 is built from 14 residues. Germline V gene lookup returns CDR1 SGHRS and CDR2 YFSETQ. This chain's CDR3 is CASSPDPGTYEQYF. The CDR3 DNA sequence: TGCGCCAGCAGCCCCGATCCAGGCACCTACGAGCAATACTTC.

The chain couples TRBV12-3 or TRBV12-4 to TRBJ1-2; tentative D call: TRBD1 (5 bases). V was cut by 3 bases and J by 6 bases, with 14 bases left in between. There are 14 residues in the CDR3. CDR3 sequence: CASSFVGGMDGYTF. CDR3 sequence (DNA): TGTGCCAGCAGTTTTGTGGGGGGGATGGATGGCTACACCTTC.

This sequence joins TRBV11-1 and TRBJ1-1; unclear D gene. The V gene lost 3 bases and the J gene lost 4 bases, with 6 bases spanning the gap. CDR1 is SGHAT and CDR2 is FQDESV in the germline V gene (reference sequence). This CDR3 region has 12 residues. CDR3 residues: CASSFSVTEAFF. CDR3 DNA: TGTGCCAGCAGCTTCAGCGTCACTGAAGCTTTCTTT. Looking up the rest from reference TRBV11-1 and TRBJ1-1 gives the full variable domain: EAEVAQSPRYKITEKSQAVAFWCDPISGHATLYWYRQILGQGPELLVQFQDESVVDDSQLPKDRFSAERLKGVDSTLKIQPAELGDSAMYLCASSFSVTEAFFGQGTRLTVV.

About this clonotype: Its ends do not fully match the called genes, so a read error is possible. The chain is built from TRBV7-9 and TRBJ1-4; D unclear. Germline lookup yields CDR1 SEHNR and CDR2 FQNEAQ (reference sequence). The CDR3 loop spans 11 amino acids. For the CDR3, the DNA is TGTGCCAGCAGCATTCCAGGACCAAGGGCGTTT. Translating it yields CASSIPGPRAF.

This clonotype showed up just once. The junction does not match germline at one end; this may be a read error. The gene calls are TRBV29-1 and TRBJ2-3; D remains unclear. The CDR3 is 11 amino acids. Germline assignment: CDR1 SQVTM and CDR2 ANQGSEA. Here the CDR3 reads CSVGATDRQYF. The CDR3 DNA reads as TGCAGCGTTGGAGCCACAGATAGGCAGTATTTT.

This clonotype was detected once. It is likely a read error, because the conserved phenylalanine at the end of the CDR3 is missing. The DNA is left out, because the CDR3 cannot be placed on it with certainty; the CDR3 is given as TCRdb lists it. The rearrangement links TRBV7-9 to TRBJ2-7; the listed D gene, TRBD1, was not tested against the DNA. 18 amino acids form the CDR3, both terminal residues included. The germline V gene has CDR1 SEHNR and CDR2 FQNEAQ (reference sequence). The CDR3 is CGSSQGGTDRLPFYERYI.

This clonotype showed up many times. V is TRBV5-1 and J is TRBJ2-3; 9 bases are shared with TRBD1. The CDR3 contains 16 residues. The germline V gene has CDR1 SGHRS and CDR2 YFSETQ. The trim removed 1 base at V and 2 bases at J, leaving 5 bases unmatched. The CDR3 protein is CASSLTGQGLTDTQYF. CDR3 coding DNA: TGCGCCAGCAGCTTGACGGGACAGGGCCTCACAGATACGCAGTATTTT.

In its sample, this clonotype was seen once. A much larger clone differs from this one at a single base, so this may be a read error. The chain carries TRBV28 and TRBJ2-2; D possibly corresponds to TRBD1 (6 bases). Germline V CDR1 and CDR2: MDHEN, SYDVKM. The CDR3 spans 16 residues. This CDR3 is CASSPTQDSYTGELYF. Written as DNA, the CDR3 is TGTGCCAGCAGTCCGACTCAGGACAGTTACACCGGGGAGCTGTATTTT.

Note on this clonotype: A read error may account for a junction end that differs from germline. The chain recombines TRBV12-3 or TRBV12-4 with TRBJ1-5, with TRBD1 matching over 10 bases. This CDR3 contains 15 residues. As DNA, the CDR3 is TGTGTCAGCAGACAGGGGGCTGGTAGCAATCAGCCCCAGCATTTC. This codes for CVSRQGAGSNQPQHF.

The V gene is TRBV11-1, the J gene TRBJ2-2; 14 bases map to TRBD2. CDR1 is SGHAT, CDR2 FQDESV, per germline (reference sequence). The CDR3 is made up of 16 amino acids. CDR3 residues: CANSIGTSGSNGELFF. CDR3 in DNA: TGTGCGAACAGCATTGGGACTAGCGGGAGCAACGGGGAGCTGTTTTTT.

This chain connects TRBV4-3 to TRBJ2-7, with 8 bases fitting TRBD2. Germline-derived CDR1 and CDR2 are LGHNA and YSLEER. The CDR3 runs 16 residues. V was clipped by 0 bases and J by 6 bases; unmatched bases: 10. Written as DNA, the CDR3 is TGCGCCAGCAGCCAAGATAAGTGCGGGGGGCTTTCCGAGCAGTACTTC. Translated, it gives CASSQDKCGGLSEQYF.

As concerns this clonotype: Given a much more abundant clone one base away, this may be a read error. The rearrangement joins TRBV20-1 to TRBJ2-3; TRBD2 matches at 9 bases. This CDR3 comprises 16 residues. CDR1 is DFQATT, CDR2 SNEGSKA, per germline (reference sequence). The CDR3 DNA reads TGCAATGCCAGGGCCAGCGGGGGGTCGGGCACAGATACGCTGTATTTT. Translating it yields CNARASGGSGTDTLYF.

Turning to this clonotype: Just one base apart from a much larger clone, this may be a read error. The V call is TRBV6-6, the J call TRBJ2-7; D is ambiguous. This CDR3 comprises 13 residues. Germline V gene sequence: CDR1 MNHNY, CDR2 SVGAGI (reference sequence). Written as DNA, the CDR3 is TGTGCCAGCTGTTACTTCGACACCTACGAGCAGTACTTC. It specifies CASCYFDTYEQYF.

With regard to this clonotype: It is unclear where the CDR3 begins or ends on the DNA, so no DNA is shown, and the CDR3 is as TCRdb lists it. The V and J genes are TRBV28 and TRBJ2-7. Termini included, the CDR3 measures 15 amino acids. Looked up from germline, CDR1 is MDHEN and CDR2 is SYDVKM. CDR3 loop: CASSLWGFGSYEQYF.

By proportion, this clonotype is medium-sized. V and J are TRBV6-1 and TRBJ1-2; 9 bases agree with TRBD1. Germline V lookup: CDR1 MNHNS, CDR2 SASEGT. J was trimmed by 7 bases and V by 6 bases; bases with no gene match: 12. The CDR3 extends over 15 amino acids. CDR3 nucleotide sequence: TGTGCCAGCAGCGCCTTAATGCGGACAGGGGTTGGCTACACCTTC. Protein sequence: CASSALMRTGVGYTF.

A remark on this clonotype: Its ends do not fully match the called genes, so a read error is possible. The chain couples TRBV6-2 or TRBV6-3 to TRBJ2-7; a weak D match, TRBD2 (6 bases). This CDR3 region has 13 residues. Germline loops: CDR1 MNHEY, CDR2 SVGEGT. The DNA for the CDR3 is TGTACCAGCAGTCCGGGCCCCACGGGGGAGCGGTACTTC. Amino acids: CTSSPGPTGERYF.